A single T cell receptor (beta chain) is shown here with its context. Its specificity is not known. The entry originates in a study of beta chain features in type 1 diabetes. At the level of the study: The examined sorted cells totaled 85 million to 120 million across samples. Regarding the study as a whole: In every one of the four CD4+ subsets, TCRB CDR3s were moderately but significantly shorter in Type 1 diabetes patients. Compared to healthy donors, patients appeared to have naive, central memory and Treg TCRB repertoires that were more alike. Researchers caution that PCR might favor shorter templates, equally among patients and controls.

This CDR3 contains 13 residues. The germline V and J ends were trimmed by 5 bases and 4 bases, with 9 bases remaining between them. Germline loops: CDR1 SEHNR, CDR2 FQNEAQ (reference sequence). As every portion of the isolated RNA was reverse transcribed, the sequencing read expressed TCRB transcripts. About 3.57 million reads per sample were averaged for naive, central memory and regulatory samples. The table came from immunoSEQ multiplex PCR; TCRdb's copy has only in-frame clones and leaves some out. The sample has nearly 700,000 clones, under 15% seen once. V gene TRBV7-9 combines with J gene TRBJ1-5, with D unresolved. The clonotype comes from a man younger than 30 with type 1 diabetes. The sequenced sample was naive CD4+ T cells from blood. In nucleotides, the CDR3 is TGTGCCAGCAGCATTCGACATAATCAGCCCCAGCATTTT. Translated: CASSIRHNQPQHF.